The 25 T cell receptor beta chains below come from one sample, sequenced in a study of T cell responses to AZD1222 COVID-19 vaccine. The data were produced by immunoSEQ multiplex PCR, yet TCRdb's version contains in-frame clones alone and is incomplete. The sample has some 140,000 clones, about 90% seen once. Specimen: peripheral blood, collected on day 0 of MenACWY control vaccination. These receptors were obtained from an adult in good health.

The chain couples TRBV11-3 to TRBJ2-2; D is perhaps TRBD1 (5 bases). There are 17 residues in the CDR3. Germline values: CDR1 SGHNT, CDR2 YENEEA. With 6 bases removed from V and 4 bases from J, the gap between germline ends came to 21 bases. The DNA of the CDR3 is TGTGCCAGCAGATCACACCCCAATGGAAGGGGCACCGGGGAGCTGTTTTTT. Its translation is CASRSHPNGRGTGELFF.

The chain has TRBV6-2 or TRBV6-3 and TRBJ1-6; D remains unclear. Deletions cut 2 bases from V and 10 bases from J, with 9 bases between. The germline V gene encodes CDR1 MNHEY and CDR2 SVGEGT. This CDR3 spans 13 amino acids. The CDR3 loop is CASSYIRGSPLHF. In nucleotides, the CDR3 is TGTGCCAGCAGTTACATCCGAGGATCACCCCTCCACTTT.

A few counts support this clone. The rearrangement uses TRBV10-3 and TRBJ1-2; 7 bases match TRBD1. This CDR3 spans 15 amino acids. J lost 7 bases, V lost 0 bases, and 8 bases had no gene match. CDR1 and CDR2 from the germline V gene are ENHRY and SYGVKD. The CDR3 nucleotides are TGTGCCATCAGTGAGTCGGGGACAGACCATGGTGGCTACACCTTC. Encoded protein: CAISESGTDHGGYTF.

The genes are TRBV5-5 and TRBJ2-7; D gene ambiguous. CDR1 and CDR2 (germline): SGHKS, YYEKEE (reference sequence). This CDR3 has 14 residues. V lost 4 bases and J lost 0, with 11 bases in between. As DNA, the CDR3 is TGTGCCAGCAGCCCTACGACGGACTCCTACGAGCAGTACTTC. It specifies CASSPTTDSYEQYF.

The chain is built from TRBV7-2 and TRBJ1-4; D gene uncertain. Germline loops: CDR1 SGHTA, CDR2 FQGNSA. Trimming left V 2 bases short and J 6 bases short, with 7 bases between. This CDR3 has 13 amino acids. The DNA for the CDR3 is TGTGCCAGCAGCTTAAACGCGGATGAAAAACTGTTTTTT. This codes for CASSLNADEKLFF.

The rearrangement links TRBV3-1 (or the pseudogene TRBV3-2) to TRBJ2-3; 7 positions match TRBD2. This CDR3 contains 15 residues. Trimming took 1 base from V and 8 from J; bases not matched to a gene: 9. The germline CDR1 and CDR2 sequences are LGHDT and YNNKEL (reference sequence). The CDR3 region has the DNA TGTGCCAGCAGCCAAGGACTAGCTAGGGCTGGTACGCAGTATTTT. It specifies CASSQGLARAGTQYF.

The chain has TRBV15 and TRBJ1-2; tentative D call: TRBD1 (6 bases). The CDR3 consists of 14 residues. V was clipped by 2 bases and J by 8 bases, with 15 bases between them. Per the germline V gene, CDR1 is LNHNV and CDR2 is YYDKDF (reference sequence). The CDR3 bases are TGTGCCACCAGCAGACCCCTAGGGGGACGGGGCTACACCTTC. This encodes CATSRPLGGRGYTF.

V is TRBV19 and J is TRBJ2-7, with D perhaps TRBD1 (6 bases). The CDR3 has 13 amino acids. CDR1 and CDR2 (germline): LNHDA, SQIVND (reference sequence). V was shortened by 5 bases and J by 1 base, with 9 bases between the two germline ends. Written as DNA, the CDR3 is TGTGCCAGTAGTCTGACAGGTTCCTACGAGCAGTACTTC. Its protein is CASSLTGSYEQYF.

This sequence joins TRBV15 and TRBJ1-4; D is possibly TRBD1 (5 bases). Deletions cut 8 bases from V and 5 bases from J, with 9 bases between. The CDR3 is 12 amino acids. Germline V CDR1 and CDR2: LNHNV, YYDKDF (reference sequence). For the CDR3, the DNA is TGTGCCACCCGGAAGGGGAATGAAAAACTGTTTTTT. This codes for CATRKGNEKLFF.

This clone turned up a few times. This chain uses TRBV7-2 with TRBJ2-5; D not certain. Looked up from germline, CDR1 is SGHTA and CDR2 is FQGNSA. This CDR3 has 11 residues. Trimming shortened V by 3 bases and J by 8 bases, and 7 bases separated the two germline ends. The CDR3 DNA is TGTGCCAGCAGCTTTGGCGGCACCCAGTACTTC. It is translated as CASSFGGTQYF.

The chain combines TRBV5-4 with TRBJ1-1, with 7 bases matching TRBD1. Germline V gene sequence: CDR1 SGHNT, CDR2 YYREEE (reference sequence). Germline trimming cut 0 bases from V and 5 bases from J; bases unmatched to any gene: 4. There are 14 residues in the CDR3. CDR3 sequence: CASSLGQGRTEAFF. In DNA, the CDR3 is TGTGCCAGCAGCTTGGGACAGGGCCGGACTGAAGCTTTCTTT.

The V gene is TRBV5-6, the J gene TRBJ1-2, with TRBD1 matching 8 bases. The V and J ends lost 3 bases and 8 bases, in that order; junction bases with no gene match: 9. Germline V gene data show CDR1 as SGHDT and CDR2 as YYEEEE. This CDR3 comprises 14 residues. In DNA, the CDR3 is TGTGCCAGCAGCTGGGAGACAGGGGAAGTAGGCTACACCTTC. This translates into CASSWETGEVGYTF.

The rearrangement joins TRBV2 to TRBJ1-1; D unresolved. Germline CDR1 SNHLY, CDR2 FYNNEI. V lost 7 bases and J lost 1, with 10 bases in between. This CDR3 spans 13 amino acids. The CDR3 region is CASIRRANTEAFF. The CDR3 coding sequence is TGTGCCAGCATCCGCCGCGCGAACACTGAAGCTTTCTTT. Drawing the rest from reference TRBV2 and TRBJ1-1, the complete variable domain is EPEVTQTPSHQVTQMGQEVILRCVPISNHLYFYWYRQILGQKVEFLVSFYNNEISEKSEIFDDQFSVERPDGSNFTLKIRSTKLEDSAMYFCASIRRANTEAFFGQGTRLTVV.

The CDR3 sequence is CASSPTRGQPNQPQHF. The CDR3 DNA sequence: TGTGCCAGCAGTCCTACCCGCGGACAGCCAAATCAGCCCCAGCATTTT. The V call is TRBV28, the J call TRBJ1-5, with a tentative D call TRBD1 (6 bases). V dropped 5 bases and J dropped 4 bases, with 18 bases sitting between them. Looked up from germline, CDR1 is MDHEN and CDR2 is SYDVKM. This CDR3 is 16 amino acids long.

V and J are TRBV9 and TRBJ2-2; TRBD2 matches at 10 bases. CDR3 length equals 16 residues. The junction had 6 bases not matched to a gene; V was cut back by 1 base and J by 6 bases. CDR1 SGDLS and CDR2 YYNGEE come from the germline V gene. CDR3 in DNA: TGTGCCAGCAGCGTAATTCCTAGCGGGAGCCCCGGGGAGCTGTTTTTT. It codes for CASSVIPSGSPGELFF.

V and J are TRBV13 and TRBJ2-5; 14 positions agree with TRBD2. The CDR3 is 17 amino acids. After removal of 0 bases from V and 5 bases from J, the junction contained 5 bases not matched to a gene. CDR1 is PRHDT and CDR2 is FYEKMQ in the germline V gene (reference sequence). The CDR3 nucleotides are TGTGCCAGCAGCTTAGGGACTAGCGGGGGGGCCTGGGAGACCCAGTACTTC. Translating it yields CASSLGTSGGAWETQYF. The full variable domain, completed using reference TRBV13 and TRBJ2-5, is AAGVIQSPRHLIKEKRETATLKCYPIPRHDTVYWYQQGPGQDPQFLISFYEKMQSDKGSIPDRFSAQQFSDYHSELNMSSLELGDSALYFCASSLGTSGGAWETQYFGPGTRLLVL.

This clone was detected many times. This chain connects TRBV12-3 or TRBV12-4 to TRBJ1-5; TRBD1 might be the D (5 bases). The germline V and J ends were trimmed by 3 bases and 11 bases, with 11 bases remaining between them. CDR3 length: 12 residues. This chain's CDR3 is CASSFRGGSQHF. The CDR3 DNA sequence: TGTGCCAGCAGTTTCCGGGGGGGTTCCCAGCATTTT.

This clone appeared a few times. The CDR3 is CAISDWTVNTEAFF. CDR3 DNA: TGTGCCATCAGTGATTGGACAGTGAACACTGAAGCTTTCTTT. The chain joins TRBV10-3 to TRBJ1-1, with a possible D match to TRBD1 (6 bases). Trimming stripped 3 bases from V and 0 bases from J, with 8 bases between. This CDR3 is 14 amino acids long. CDR1 ENHRY and CDR2 SYGVKD come from the germline V gene.

The V and J genes are TRBV2 and TRBJ1-5, with 7 bases that match TRBD1. The CDR3 is 14 residues long. V trimming: 7 bases; J trimming: 2 bases; junction bases outside the gene matches: 5. Germline V lookup: CDR1 SNHLY, CDR2 FYNNEI. The CDR3 loop is CASKRQGGNQPQHF. The CDR3 coding sequence is TGTGCCAGCAAGCGGCAGGGGGGCAATCAGCCCCAGCATTTT.

This chain joins TRBV19 and TRBJ2-7, with D perhaps matching TRBD2 (5 bases). The CDR3 is 11 residues long. The germline V and J ends were trimmed by 6 bases and 4 bases, with 7 bases remaining between them. CDR1 and CDR2 from the germline V gene are LNHDA and SQIVND (reference sequence). CDR3 protein: CASREGYEQYF. The CDR3 DNA reads as TGTGCCAGTAGAGAGGGTTACGAGCAGTACTTC.

The rearrangement joins TRBV11-3 to TRBJ2-3, with a weak D call TRBD1 (5 bases). Per germline, CDR1 SGHNT and CDR2 YENEEA. V was trimmed by 4 bases and J by 7 bases, leaving 12 bases between them. The CDR3 runs to 13 residues. The CDR3 protein is CASSSRTSNTQYF. CDR3 nucleotide sequence: TGTGCCAGCAGCTCCCGGACAAGCAATACGCAGTATTTT.

This chain connects TRBV5-1 to TRBJ1-2; TRBD1 matches 7 bases. V shed 4 bases, J shed 3 bases, and the junction held 12 bases outside the gene matches. CDR1 is SGHRS and CDR2 is YFSETQ in the germline V gene. The CDR3 sequence is 16 residues long. Written as DNA, the CDR3 is TGCGCCAGCAGCGTGGGGTGGACAGGAGGGCACTATGGCTACACCTTC. Translated, it gives CASSVGWTGGHYGYTF.

This chain links TRBV4-1 with TRBJ2-1; 7 bases match TRBD2. The ends lost 3 bases at V and 2 bases at J; junction bases unmatched: 10. Germline V gives CDR1 MGHRA, CDR2 YSYEKL. CDR3 length equals 17 residues. CDR3 sequence reads: CASSHAGTSEAYNEQFF. CDR3 DNA sequence: TGCGCCAGCAGCCATGCCGGAACTAGCGAGGCCTACAATGAGCAGTTCTTC.

There are a few counts of this clone. The chain employs TRBV28 and TRBJ1-2, with D hard to call. CDR1 and CDR2 from the germline V gene are MDHEN and SYDVKM. The V end was cut by 7 bases, the J end by 1 base, with 13 bases between. CDR3 length: 14 amino acids. In DNA form, the CDR3 reads TGTGCCAGCACAAGTGAAGGGATTAACTATGGCTACACCTTC. Protein sequence: CASTSEGINYGYTF.

This chain links TRBV4-2 with TRBJ2-2; D is unclear. Germline assignment: CDR1 LGHNA and CDR2 YNFKEQ. V lost 2 bases and J 2 bases, leaving 9 bases between the germline ends. This CDR3 contains 15 residues. CDR3 sequence (DNA): TGTGCCAGCAGCCAACAGGACCTCAACACCGGGGAGCTGTTTTTT. This sequence encodes CASSQQDLNTGELFF.